This T cell receptor beta chain was retrieved from a study of CD8+ T cells in alopecia areata. As to treatment: oral pan-JAK inhibitor, 5-10 mg twice daily. As part of sample collection, lesional scalp punch biopsies and peripheral blood were taken from alopecia areata patients. The authors sorted CD4+ and CD8+ T cells from PBMCs. RNA extraction and reverse transcription yielded cDNA as sequencing template. Profiling relied on immunoSEQ multiplex PCR, and the TCRdb table lists in-frame clones only, not all of them. The sample has around 99,000 clones; 80% to 85% are singletons. V gave up 4 bases and J gave up 2 bases, with 3 bases separating them. This CDR3 spans 11 amino acids. Germline assignment: CDR1 SGHAT and CDR2 FQDESV (reference sequence).

The V gene is TRBV11-1, the J gene TRBJ2-7; the D is unclear. Sequenced here: CD8+ T cells sorted from blood, sampled at week 24, from a patient treated with tofacitinib. The TCR sequence derives from a human donor with alopecia areata. The CDR3 protein is CASSSTYEQYF. In DNA form, the CDR3 reads TGTGCCAGCAGCTCCACCTACGAGCAGTACTTC.